The next 30 T cell receptor beta chains were all read from a single sample in a study of T cell responses to AZD1222 COVID-19 vaccine. Data came from immunoSEQ multiplex PCR; TCRdb stores just in-frame clones and leaves some out. The table lists around 100,000 clones, about nine tenths of them singletons. Sequences were derived from peripheral blood, sampled on day 0 of AZD1222 vaccination. These receptors came from an adult in good health.

The genes are TRBV15 and TRBJ1-1, with D unclear. The CDR3 is made up of 14 amino acids. V gave up 0 bases and J gave up 1 base, with 6 bases separating them. The germline V gene has CDR1 LNHNV and CDR2 YYDKDF (reference sequence). In nucleotides, the CDR3 is TGTGCCACCAGCAGAGAGGCCAGGAACACTGAAGCTTTCTTT. Translation gives CATSREARNTEAFF.

The rearrangement joins TRBV9 to TRBJ2-7; 11 bases are shared with TRBD2. V shed 3 bases, J shed 6 bases, and the junction held 5 bases outside the gene matches. The V gene's germline CDR1 is SGDLS and CDR2 YYNGEE. This CDR3 comprises 14 residues. The CDR3 here is CASSETTSGVEQYF. CDR3 bases: TGTGCCAGCAGCGAAACGACTAGCGGGGTCGAGCAGTACTTC.

The chain joins TRBV10-3 to TRBJ2-2; D not resolved. In germline, CDR1 is ENHRY, CDR2 SYGVKD. This CDR3 comprises 12 residues. V dropped 2 bases and J dropped 2 bases, with 0 bases sitting between them. The CDR3 protein is CAISENTGELFF. The CDR3 DNA reads TGTGCCATCAGTGAGAACACCGGGGAGCTGTTTTTT.

The V gene is TRBV3-1 (or the pseudogene TRBV3-2), the J gene TRBJ1-1; 9 bases align to TRBD1. V shed 1 base, J shed 0 bases, and the junction held 6 bases outside the gene matches. The CDR3 is made up of 17 amino acids. Germline loops: CDR1 LGHDT, CDR2 YNNKEL (reference sequence). CDR3 in amino acids: CASSQAGQGTVNTEAFF. The CDR3 DNA is TGTGCCAGCAGCCAAGCGGGACAGGGAACTGTGAACACTGAAGCTTTCTTT.

The V and J genes are TRBV2 and TRBJ1-4; possible D gene TRBD1, 5 bases. V was trimmed by 1 base and J by 8 bases, leaving 11 bases between them. The CDR3 runs to 14 residues. Germline V CDR1 and CDR2: SNHLY, FYNNEI. The CDR3 sequence is CASSEGTPREKLFF. CDR3 DNA sequence: TGTGCCAGCAGTGAAGGGACACCGCGAGAAAAACTGTTTTTT.

V is TRBV5-1 and J is TRBJ2-7, with D possibly TRBD1 on 6 matching bases. Germline V gene data show CDR1 as SGHRS and CDR2 as YFSETQ. V was trimmed by 1 base and J by 5 bases, leaving 10 bases between them. The CDR3 contains 13 residues. The CDR3 nucleotides are TGCGCCAGCAGCTTGTATCCAGGGGACGAGCAGTACTTC. This encodes CASSLYPGDEQYF.

The chain links TRBV3-1 (or the pseudogene TRBV3-2) to TRBJ2-1, with TRBD2 matching over 8 bases. The CDR3 sequence is 17 residues long. The V gene's germline CDR1 is LGHDT and CDR2 YNNKEL (reference sequence). Trimming removed 1 base from V and 3 bases from J; junction bases left unmatched: 8. CDR3 sequence reads: CASSQVLPLAVYNEQFF. The CDR3 nucleotides are TGTGCCAGCAGCCAAGTTCTTCCACTAGCGGTCTACAATGAGCAGTTCTTC.

V usage is TRBV12-3 or TRBV12-4 and J usage is TRBJ2-2; the D is unclear. The CDR3 covers 13 residues. V was trimmed by 3 bases and J by 11 bases, leaving 13 bases between them. This chain's CDR3 is CASSFSETRELFF. As DNA, the CDR3 is TGTGCCAGCAGTTTTTCAGAGACGAGAGAGCTGTTTTTT.

This clone appeared a single time. This chain links TRBV28 with TRBJ2-4; 7 bases are shared with TRBD2. The V gene end was trimmed by 7 bases and the J gene end by 2 bases; junction bases not matched to a gene: 5. The CDR3 sequence is 14 residues long. Germline CDR1 and CDR2: MDHEN and SYDVKM. The CDR3 sequence: CASNPGGSKNIQYF. The CDR3 bases are TGTGCCAGCAACCCGGGAGGTTCCAAAAACATTCAGTACTTC.

The CDR3 reads CASSSQGNEKLFF. The CDR3, as DNA: TGTGCCAGCAGCTCACAGGGTAATGAAAAACTGTTTTTT. The chain has TRBV5-4 and TRBJ1-4; D possibly corresponds to TRBD1 (6 bases). Trimming removed 3 bases from V and 4 bases from J, with 7 bases in between. CDR1 and CDR2 (germline): SGHNT, YYREEE (reference sequence). The CDR3 runs to 13 residues.

The chain employs TRBV28 and TRBJ1-1; no firm D call. This CDR3 has 11 amino acids. Germline V gives CDR1 MDHEN, CDR2 SYDVKM. V lost 7 bases and J 1 base, leaving 4 bases between the germline ends. CDR3 sequence (DNA): TGTGCCAGCATGTGGAACACTGAAGCTTTCTTT. Encoded protein: CASMWNTEAFF.

In regard to this clone: Other DNA sequences of this sample code for an identical CDR3. The V call is TRBV30, the J call TRBJ1-2, with no clear D. This CDR3 contains 12 residues. V was pared by 1 base and J by 2 bases, with 5 bases between. The germline CDR1 and CDR2 sequences are GTSNPN and SVGIG (reference sequence). This CDR3 is CAWSGQNYGYTF. In DNA form, the CDR3 reads TGTGCCTGGAGTGGCCAAAACTATGGCTACACCTTC.

The chain links TRBV2 to TRBJ1-2; no definite D call. Looked up from germline, CDR1 is SNHLY and CDR2 is FYNNEI. The CDR3 has 13 amino acids. Trimming shortened V by 1 base and J by 5 bases, and 8 bases separated the two germline ends. The CDR3 DNA sequence: TGTGCCAGCAGTGAAGGACGGCCGTATGGCTACACCTTC. Encoded protein: CASSEGRPYGYTF.

This chain joins TRBV6-2 or TRBV6-3 and TRBJ2-1, with 12 bases lining up with TRBD1. After removal of 0 bases from V and 8 bases from J, the junction contained 11 bases not matched to a gene. Germline V gene sequence: CDR1 MNHEY, CDR2 SVGEGT. There are 18 residues in the CDR3. The CDR3: CASSYSSAGTGGKDEQFF. The CDR3 coding sequence is TGTGCCAGCAGTTACTCGAGTGCCGGGACAGGGGGCAAGGATGAGCAGTTCTTC.

V usage is TRBV7-8 and J usage is TRBJ1-5; a possible D gene is TRBD1 (5 bases). Germline V gives CDR1 SGHVS, CDR2 FQNEAQ. The CDR3 is made up of 14 amino acids. V shed 5 bases and J shed 9 bases, with 17 bases lying between them. The chain's CDR3 is CASSRRETQGPQHF. CDR3 DNA sequence: TGTGCCAGCAGCCGCCGGGAGACTCAGGGGCCCCAGCATTTT.

The gene calls are TRBV11-2 and TRBJ1-5, with a possible D match to TRBD1 (6 bases). Germline lookup yields CDR1 SGHAT and CDR2 FQNNGV. This CDR3 has 15 amino acids. The V and J ends lost 2 bases and 3 bases respectively, with 11 bases between them. As DNA, the CDR3 is TGTGCCAGCAGCTTATCGGGGGCAGACAATCAGCCCCAGCATTTT. Amino acids: CASSLSGADNQPQHF.

The chain couples TRBV7-9 to TRBJ1-2; D is uncertain. V lost 5 bases to trimming and J lost 7 bases, with 14 bases between them. This CDR3 is 13 amino acids long. Germline CDR1 is SEHNR and CDR2 is FQNEAQ (reference sequence). CDR3 in amino acids: CASSIRVGVGYTF. The CDR3, as DNA: TGTGCCAGCAGCATTCGGGTAGGCGTTGGCTACACCTTC.

The chain uses TRBV28 and TRBJ1-2; weak D call: TRBD1 (6 bases). Between the trimmed V and J ends, which lost 5 bases and 0 bases, there was a span of 28 bases. Germline V lookup: CDR1 MDHEN, CDR2 SYDVKM. CDR3 length: 20 amino acids. CDR3 nucleotides: TGTGCCAGCAGTCTATCCATCCTACAGGGATCGAGGGCAGCTAACTATGGCTACACCTTC. This translates into CASSLSILQGSRAANYGYTF.

This chain joins TRBV29-1 and TRBJ2-5; TRBD1 matches at 7 bases. Unmatched junction bases numbered 4, after V lost 7 bases and J lost 5 bases. This CDR3 comprises 11 residues. Germline V CDR1 and CDR2: SQVTM, ANQGSEA. The CDR3 DNA follows: TGCAGCGGACAGGGTAGGGAGACCCAGTACTTC. Encoded protein: CSGQGRETQYF.

The genes are TRBV19 and TRBJ1-3; 10 bases match TRBD1. The germline CDR1 and CDR2 sequences are LNHDA and SQIVND (reference sequence). Germline trimming cut 3 bases from V and 7 bases from J; bases unmatched to any gene: 6. This CDR3 is built from 15 residues. The CDR3 loop is CASSIRDRGGNTIYF. CDR3 DNA: TGTGCCAGTAGTATCCGGGACAGGGGTGGGAACACCATATATTTT.

This rearrangement joins TRBV28 to TRBJ2-7; unclear D gene. The CDR3 contains 12 residues. Between the trimmed V and J ends, which lost 5 bases and 0 bases, there was a span of 5 bases. Germline V gives CDR1 MDHEN, CDR2 SYDVKM. CDR3 sequence (DNA): TGTGCCAGCAGTCTTGCCTCCTACGAGCAGTACTTC. This gives the protein CASSLASYEQYF. Full variable domain (outside the CDR3, taken from reference TRBV28 and TRBJ2-7): DVKVTQSSRYLVKRTGEKVFLECVQDMDHENMFWYRQDPGLGLRLIYFSYDVKMKEKGDIPEGYSVSREKKERFSLILESASTNQTSMYLCASSLASYEQYFGPGTRLTVT.

This clone was detected only a few times. CDR3 coding DNA: TGTGCCAGCAGTTTGATAGGGGAGATCGGACAGGGGGCTGGTTATGGCTACACCTTC. As protein: CASSLIGEIGQGAGYGYTF. This chain joins TRBV28 and TRBJ1-2; 11 nucleotides match TRBD1. V lost 3 bases to trimming and J lost 5 bases; unmatched junction nucleotides: 17. Germline CDR1 reads MDHEN; CDR2 reads SYDVKM. The CDR3 totals 19 residues.

The chain links TRBV27 to TRBJ2-7, with D possibly being TRBD1 (5 bases). This CDR3 has 13 residues. Trimming removed 5 bases from V and 2 bases from J, with 10 bases in between. Germline CDR1 reads MNHEY; CDR2 reads SMNVEV (reference sequence). The CDR3 reads CASSPQGPYEQYF. CDR3 nucleotide sequence: TGTGCCAGCAGTCCCCAGGGCCCCTACGAGCAGTACTTC.

The V call is TRBV9, the J call TRBJ2-1; TRBD1 is a possible D gene (7 bases). This CDR3 spans 15 amino acids. Per germline, CDR1 SGDLS and CDR2 YYNGEE. With 3 bases removed from V and 8 bases from J, the gap between germline ends came to 18 bases. The CDR3 region is CASSGGGGQGDEQFF. Written as DNA, the CDR3 is TGTGCCAGCAGCGGAGGAGGGGGCCAGGGAGATGAGCAGTTCTTC.

The chain employs TRBV4-1 and TRBJ1-5; D not certain. CDR1 and CDR2 (germline): MGHRA, YSYEKL. Trimming cost V 1 base and J 5 bases, with 6 bases left between them. There are 13 residues in the CDR3. The CDR3 bases are TGCGCCAGCAGCCAAGGGGTGGATCAGCCCCAGCATTTT. Protein sequence: CASSQGVDQPQHF.

The gene calls are TRBV6-5 and TRBJ2-1; 8 bases map to TRBD1. This CDR3 has 16 amino acids. Germline lookup yields CDR1 MNHEY and CDR2 SVGAGI. With 4 bases clipped from V and 7 bases from J, the junction kept 12 bases outside the gene matches. The CDR3 sequence is CASSSVPGQGSNEQFF. The CDR3 coding sequence is TGTGCCAGCAGTTCCGTGCCAGGACAGGGTAGTAATGAGCAGTTCTTC.

This clone was counted once. J is TRBJ2-7 and V is TRBV11-2; the D gene is possibly TRBD2 (5 bases). This CDR3 is 15 amino acids long. V was clipped by 4 bases and J by 3 bases, with 16 bases between them. CDR1 SGHAT and CDR2 FQNNGV come from the germline V gene. The DNA of the CDR3 is TGTGCCAGCAGCTCCGACGGGCGGGTTGGCTACGAGCAGTACTTC. Translating gives CASSSDGRVGYEQYF.

For the CDR3, the DNA is TGTGCTAGTGGACAACGGGACAGGGGGTTCTATGAGCAGTTCTTC. The encoded protein is CASGQRDRGFYEQFF. The chain couples TRBV12-5 to TRBJ2-1; 11 positions agree with TRBD1. Germline values: CDR1 LGHNT, CDR2 FRNRAP. J gave up 8 bases and V 6 bases, and 9 bases lay outside the gene matches. The CDR3 has 15 amino acids.

This chain links TRBV6-2 or TRBV6-3 with TRBJ1-5, with TRBD1 as a possible D gene (5 bases). The CDR3 is 16 residues long. Germline CDR1 and CDR2: MNHEY and SVGEGT. V was cut by 2 bases and J by 1 base, with 12 bases left in between. DNA for the CDR3: TGTGCCAGCAGTTACGTTAGGGGACCAAGCAATCAGCCCCAGCATTTT. Protein: CASSYVRGPSNQPQHF.

The chain uses TRBV3-1 (or the pseudogene TRBV3-2) and TRBJ1-2; D unclear. V lost 1 base, J lost 9 bases, and 6 bases lay in between. The germline V gene encodes CDR1 LGHDT and CDR2 YNNKEL (reference sequence). There are 11 residues in the CDR3. The CDR3 nucleotides are TGTGCCAGCAGCCAAGTGTGGAGCTACACCTTC. It codes for CASSQVWSYTF.